The 10 T cell receptor beta chains below all came from one sample that was sequenced in a study of cytotoxic CD8 clonotypes in ibrutinib-treated CLL (dated by TCRdb to the early 2020s). Library construction relied on the immunoSEQ multiplex PCR assay. TCRdb re-hosts the immuneACCESS table, in-frame sequences only. Its copies lack some clones; in the studies checked, an unresolved V gene accounts for under half of them, and the cause for the rest is not known. Recorded for this sample are under 200,000 clones; about 84% of them occurred a single time. Of the sample, about 4.6% is held by the ten largest clones. Explained via the paper, the time point label denotes: 20 to 25 months on ibrutinib. The material sequenced was PBMCs, taken after 24 months of ibrutinib treatment. The receptors derive from a human donor with chronic lymphocytic leukemia.

The rearrangement joins TRBV29-1 to TRBJ2-7; a possible D gene is TRBD2 (7 bases). The germline gives CDR1 SQVTM, CDR2 ANQGSEA. Trimming took off 7 bases at V and 2 bases at J, with 15 bases between the two ends. The CDR3 covers 13 residues. The CDR3 is CSALGGQAYEQYF. The CDR3 DNA is TGCAGCGCACTGGGGGGGCAAGCCTACGAGCAGTACTTC.

This chain links TRBV13 with TRBJ1-2; D is unresolved. The CDR3 has 9 amino acids. Deletions cut 8 bases from V and 6 bases from J, with 4 bases between. CDR1 and CDR2 (germline): PRHDT, FYEKMQ (reference sequence). The CDR3 protein is CASLNGYTF. The CDR3 bases are TGTGCCAGCTTGAATGGCTACACCTTC.

The chain carries TRBV18 and TRBJ1-1; D uncertain. Between the trimmed V and J ends, which lost 3 bases and 1 base, there was a span of 6 bases. The V gene's germline CDR1 is KGHSH and CDR2 LQKENI. There are 13 residues in the CDR3. In DNA, the CDR3 is TGTGCCAGCTCACCGGGCGAGAACACTGAAGCTTTCTTT. As protein: CASSPGENTEAFF.

This sequence joins TRBV19 and TRBJ1-5; no clear D. The CDR3 covers 15 residues. CDR1 is LNHDA, CDR2 SQIVND, per germline (reference sequence). The V end lost 2 bases, the J end lost 3 bases, and 11 bases lay between the germline ends. The CDR3 reads CASSIIEHTNQPQHF. CDR3 nucleotides: TGTGCCAGTAGTATAATAGAACATACCAATCAGCCCCAGCATTTT.

The J gene is TRBJ2-1, the V gene TRBV12-2; whether TRBD2, the table's D call, matches the DNA was not checked. TRBV12-2 is recorded as a pseudogene. CDR3 length: 18 amino acids. CDR3 sequence (DNA): TGTGCAAGTCGCCTAGTCCTAGATGGTAGGAAGATTCTCGATGAGCAGTTCTTC. Its protein product is CASRLVLDGRKILDEQFF.

The rearrangement uses TRBV18 and TRBJ2-4; D might be TRBD1 (6 bases). Germline V gene lookup returns CDR1 KGHSH and CDR2 LQKENI. V lost 4 bases to trimming and J lost 9 bases, with 13 bases between them. The CDR3 consists of 13 residues. DNA of the CDR3: TGTGCCAGCTCACGGACAGAAAGGGTCATTCAGTACTTC. It encodes CASSRTERVIQYF.

The rearrangement uses TRBV5-4 and TRBJ1-4, with 7 bases that match TRBD1. Germline V gene data show CDR1 as SGHNT and CDR2 as YYREEE (reference sequence). V dropped 5 bases and J dropped 5; count of bases not matched to a gene: 6. CDR3 length: 14 residues. The CDR3 DNA sequence: TGTGCCAGCAGTTATGGGACAGAGAATGAAAAACTGTTTTTT. Translated, it gives CASSYGTENEKLFF.

This clone was recorded once. V usage is TRBV19 and J usage is TRBJ1-3; 7 nucleotides match TRBD1. Germline trimming cut 7 bases from V and 4 bases from J; bases unmatched to any gene: 7. This CDR3 has 14 amino acids. Germline values: CDR1 LNHDA, CDR2 SQIVND (reference sequence). The CDR3 DNA reads as TGTGCCAGTACCAAAGGGACAGAGGGAAACACCATATATTTT. This encodes CASTKGTEGNTIYF.

CDR3 DNA: TGTGCCAGCAGTTCGACAGGGAGGCGGACTGAAGCTTTCTTT. Translated: CASSSTGRRTEAFF. The chain uses TRBV27 and TRBJ1-1, with TRBD1 matching 7 bases. Per the germline V gene, CDR1 is MNHEY and CDR2 is SMNVEV (reference sequence). CDR3 length equals 14 residues. Trimming took 4 bases from V and 5 from J; bases not matched to a gene: 7.

This chain links TRBV10-2 with TRBJ1-5; weak D call: TRBD1 (5 bases). Trimming stripped 4 bases from V and 5 bases from J, with 15 bases between. This CDR3 has 15 residues. Germline CDR1 is WSHSY and CDR2 is SAAADI. The CDR3 DNA is TGCGCCAGCAGTGGCCCGAACAGGAGGGATCAGCCCCAGCATTTT. This gives the protein CASSGPNRRDQPQHF.